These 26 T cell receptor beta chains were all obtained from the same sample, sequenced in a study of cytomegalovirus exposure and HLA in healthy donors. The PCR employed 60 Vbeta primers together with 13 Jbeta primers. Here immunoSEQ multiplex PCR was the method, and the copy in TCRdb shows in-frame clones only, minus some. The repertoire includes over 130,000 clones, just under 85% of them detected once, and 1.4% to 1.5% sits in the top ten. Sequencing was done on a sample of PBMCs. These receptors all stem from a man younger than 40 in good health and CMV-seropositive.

The CDR3 here is CASSLTTSGSYNEQFF. CDR3 DNA sequence: TGTGCCAGCAGCTTAACAACTAGCGGCTCCTACAATGAGCAGTTCTTC. The chain uses TRBV7-2 and TRBJ2-1; the match to TRBD2 covers 8 bases. Per the germline V gene, CDR1 is SGHTA and CDR2 is FQGNSA. The CDR3 totals 16 residues. Trimming removed 2 bases from V and 0 bases from J; junction bases left unmatched: 3. The full variable domain, completed using reference TRBV7-2 and TRBJ2-1, is GAGVSQSPSNKVTEKGKDVELRCDPISGHTALYWYRQSLGQGLEFLIYFQGNSAPDKSGLPSDRFSAERTGGSVSTLTIQRTQQEDSAVYLCASSLTTSGSYNEQFFGPGTRLTVL.

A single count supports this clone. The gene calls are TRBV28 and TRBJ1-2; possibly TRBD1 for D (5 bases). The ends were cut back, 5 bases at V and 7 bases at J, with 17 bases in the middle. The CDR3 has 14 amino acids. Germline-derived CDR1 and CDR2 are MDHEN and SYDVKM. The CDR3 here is CASSPGDFRLGYTF. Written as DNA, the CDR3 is TGTGCCAGCAGTCCCGGGGACTTTAGGCTTGGCTACACCTTC.

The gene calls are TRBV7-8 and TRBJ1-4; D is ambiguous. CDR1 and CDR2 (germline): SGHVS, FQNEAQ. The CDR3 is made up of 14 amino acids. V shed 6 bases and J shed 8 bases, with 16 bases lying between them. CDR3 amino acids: CASRPVPGNEKLFF. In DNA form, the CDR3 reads TGTGCCAGCAGACCCGTCCCGGGTAACGAAAAACTGTTTTTT.

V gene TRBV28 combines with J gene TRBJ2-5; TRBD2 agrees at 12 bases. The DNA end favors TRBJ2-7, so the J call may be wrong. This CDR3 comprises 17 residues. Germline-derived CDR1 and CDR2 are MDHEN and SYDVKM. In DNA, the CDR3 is TGTGCCAGCAGTCCACCAATAGGGACTAGCGGGCTATACGAGCAGTACTTC. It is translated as CASSPPIGTSGLYEQYF.

The CDR3 is CASRPSGAEDTQYF. The CDR3 DNA is TGTGCCAGCAGGCCTAGCGGTGCAGAAGATACGCAGTATTTT. The V and J genes are TRBV28 and TRBJ2-3; TRBD2 aligns across 7 bases. The CDR3 loop spans 14 amino acids. Looked up from germline, CDR1 is MDHEN and CDR2 is SYDVKM. J gave up 5 bases and V 6 bases, and 8 bases lay outside the gene matches.

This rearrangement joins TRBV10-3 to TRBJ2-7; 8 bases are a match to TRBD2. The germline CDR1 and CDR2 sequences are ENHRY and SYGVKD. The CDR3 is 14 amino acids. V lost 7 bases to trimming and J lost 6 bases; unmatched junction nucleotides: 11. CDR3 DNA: TGTGCCATCACGGGGGGGGAGGGCCCGGGCGAGCAGTACTTC. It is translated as CAITGGEGPGEQYF.

CDR3 DNA: TGTGCCAGCAACCAAATGGGGACAGGGAACCACGAGCAGTACTTC. It specifies CASNQMGTGNHEQYF. The chain is built from TRBV28 and TRBJ2-7, with 9 bases identical to TRBD1. The CDR3 contains 15 residues. V trimming: 7 bases; J trimming: 5 bases; junction bases outside the gene matches: 12. Germline CDR1 MDHEN, CDR2 SYDVKM.

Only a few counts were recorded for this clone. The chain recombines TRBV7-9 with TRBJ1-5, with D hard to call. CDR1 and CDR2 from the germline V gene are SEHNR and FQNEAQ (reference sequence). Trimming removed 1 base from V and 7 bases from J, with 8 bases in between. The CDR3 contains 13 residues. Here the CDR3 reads CASSLGQSQPQHF. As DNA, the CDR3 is TGTGCCAGCAGCTTAGGTCAGTCCCAGCCCCAGCATTTT.

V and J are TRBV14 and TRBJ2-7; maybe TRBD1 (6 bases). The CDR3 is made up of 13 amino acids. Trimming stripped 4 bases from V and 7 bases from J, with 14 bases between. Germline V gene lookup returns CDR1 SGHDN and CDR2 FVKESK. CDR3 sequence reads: CASSRLGRGEQYF. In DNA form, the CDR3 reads TGTGCCAGCAGCCGCCTCGGCAGGGGAGAGCAGTACTTC.

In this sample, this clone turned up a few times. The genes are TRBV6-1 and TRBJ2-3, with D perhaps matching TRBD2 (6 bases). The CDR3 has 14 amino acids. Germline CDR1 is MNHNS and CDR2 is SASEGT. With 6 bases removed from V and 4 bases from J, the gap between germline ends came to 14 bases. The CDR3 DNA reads TGTGCCAGCAGGGCCTATCTAGCGTCAGATACGCAGTATTTT. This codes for CASRAYLASDTQYF.

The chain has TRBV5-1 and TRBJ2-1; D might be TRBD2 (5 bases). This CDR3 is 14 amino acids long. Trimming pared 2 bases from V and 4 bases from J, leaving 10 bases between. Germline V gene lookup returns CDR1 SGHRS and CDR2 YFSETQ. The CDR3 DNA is TGCGCCAGCAGCTTCGGGGAGAGATACAATGAGCAGTTCTTC. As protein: CASSFGERYNEQFF.

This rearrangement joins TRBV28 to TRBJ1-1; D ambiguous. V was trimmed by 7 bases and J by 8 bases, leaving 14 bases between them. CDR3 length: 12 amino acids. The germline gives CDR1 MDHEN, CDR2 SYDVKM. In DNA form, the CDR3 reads TGTGCCAGCACCCTTCGGTATTCAGAAGCTTTCTTT. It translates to CASTLRYSEAFF. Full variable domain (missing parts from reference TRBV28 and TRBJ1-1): DVKVTQSSRYLVKRTGEKVFLECVQDMDHENMFWYRQDPGLGLRLIYFSYDVKMKEKGDIPEGYSVSREKKERFSLILESASTNQTSMYLCASTLRYSEAFFGQGTRLTVV.

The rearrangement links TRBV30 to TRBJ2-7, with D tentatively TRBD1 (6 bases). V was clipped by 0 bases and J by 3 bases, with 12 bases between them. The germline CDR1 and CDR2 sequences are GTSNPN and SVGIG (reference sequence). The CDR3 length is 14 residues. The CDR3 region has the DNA TGTGCCTGGAGTGTACCAGGGGCCCTCTACGAGCAGTACTTC. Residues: CAWSVPGALYEQYF.

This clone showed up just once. This CDR3 is CASSPTGGSGETQYF. CDR3 bases: TGTGCCAGCAGTCCAACAGGGGGATCGGGGGAGACCCAGTACTTC. The chain combines TRBV2 with TRBJ2-5, with TRBD1 identical over 8 bases. This CDR3 comprises 15 residues. Unmatched junction bases numbered 10, after V lost 5 bases and J lost 5 bases. The germline V gene encodes CDR1 SNHLY and CDR2 FYNNEI.

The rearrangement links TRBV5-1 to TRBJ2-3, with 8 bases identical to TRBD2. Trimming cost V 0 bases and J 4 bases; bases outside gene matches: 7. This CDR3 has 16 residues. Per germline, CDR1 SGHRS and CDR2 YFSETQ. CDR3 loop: CASSLEGRGAADTQYF. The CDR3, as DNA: TGCGCCAGCAGCTTGGAGGGGCGGGGGGCAGCAGATACGCAGTATTTT.

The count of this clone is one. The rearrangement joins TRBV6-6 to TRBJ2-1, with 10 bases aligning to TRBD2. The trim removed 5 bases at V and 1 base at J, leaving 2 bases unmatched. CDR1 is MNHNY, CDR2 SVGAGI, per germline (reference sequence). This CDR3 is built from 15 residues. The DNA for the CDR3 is TGTGCCAGCAGTAAGGGACTAGCGTCCTACAATGAGCAGTTCTTC. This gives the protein CASSKGLASYNEQFF.

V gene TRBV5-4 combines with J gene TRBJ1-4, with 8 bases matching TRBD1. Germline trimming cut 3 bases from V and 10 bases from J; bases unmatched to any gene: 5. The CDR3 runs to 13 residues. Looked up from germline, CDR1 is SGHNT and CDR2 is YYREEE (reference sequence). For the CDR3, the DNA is TGTGCCAGCAGCTGGACAGGGACGGGAAAACTGTTTTTT. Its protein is CASSWTGTGKLFF.

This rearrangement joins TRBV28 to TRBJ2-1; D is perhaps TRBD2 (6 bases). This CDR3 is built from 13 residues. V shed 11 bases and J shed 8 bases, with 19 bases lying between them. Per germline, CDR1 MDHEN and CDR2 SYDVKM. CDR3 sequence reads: CAGGTLPVDEQFF. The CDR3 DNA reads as TGTGCCGGCGGGACCCTACCCGTGGATGAGCAGTTCTTC.

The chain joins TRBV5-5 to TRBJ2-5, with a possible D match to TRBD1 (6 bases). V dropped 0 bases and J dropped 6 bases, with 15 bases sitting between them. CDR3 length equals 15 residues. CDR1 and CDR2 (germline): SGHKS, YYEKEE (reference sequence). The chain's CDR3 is CASSLERQVTQTQYF. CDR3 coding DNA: TGTGCCAGCAGCTTGGAGCGACAGGTTACGCAGACCCAGTACTTC. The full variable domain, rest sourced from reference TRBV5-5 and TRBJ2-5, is DAGVTQSPTHLIKTRGQQVTLRCSPISGHKSVSWYQQVLGQGPQFIFQYYEKEERGRGNFPDRFSARQFPNYSSELNVNALLLGDSALYLCASSLERQVTQTQYFGPGTRLLVL.

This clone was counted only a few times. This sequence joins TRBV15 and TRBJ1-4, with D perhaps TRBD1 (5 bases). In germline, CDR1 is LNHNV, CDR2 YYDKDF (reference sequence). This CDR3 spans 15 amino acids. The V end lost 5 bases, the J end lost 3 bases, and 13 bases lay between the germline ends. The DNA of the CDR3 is TGTGCCACCAGCGTAGACCAGGGTGCTAATGAAAAACTGTTTTTT. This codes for CATSVDQGANEKLFF.

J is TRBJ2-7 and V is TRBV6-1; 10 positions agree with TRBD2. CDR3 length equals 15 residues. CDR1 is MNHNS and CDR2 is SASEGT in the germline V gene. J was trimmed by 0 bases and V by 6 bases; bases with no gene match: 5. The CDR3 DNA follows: TGTGCCAGCAGCACTAGCGGGAAAAGCTCCTACGAGCAGTACTTC. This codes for CASSTSGKSSYEQYF.

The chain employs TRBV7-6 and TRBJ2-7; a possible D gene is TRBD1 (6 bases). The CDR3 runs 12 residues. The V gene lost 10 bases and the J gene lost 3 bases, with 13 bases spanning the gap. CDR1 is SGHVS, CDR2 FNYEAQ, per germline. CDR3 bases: TGTGCCACCCGGATACAGGGCTACGAGCAGTACTTC. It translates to CATRIQGYEQYF.

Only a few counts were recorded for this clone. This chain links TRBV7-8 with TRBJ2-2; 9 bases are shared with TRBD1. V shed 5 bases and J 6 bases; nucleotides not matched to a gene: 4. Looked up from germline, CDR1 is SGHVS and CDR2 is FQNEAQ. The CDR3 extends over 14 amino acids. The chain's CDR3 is CASSLQGAAGELFF. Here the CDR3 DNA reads TGTGCCAGCAGCCTACAGGGGGCCGCCGGGGAGCTGTTTTTT.

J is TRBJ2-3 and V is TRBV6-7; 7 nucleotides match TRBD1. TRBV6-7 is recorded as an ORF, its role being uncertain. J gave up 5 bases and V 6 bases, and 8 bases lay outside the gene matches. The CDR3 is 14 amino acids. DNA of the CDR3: TGTGCCAGCAGCTCTTACAGGGGTGAAGATACGCAGTATTTT. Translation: CASSSYRGEDTQYF.

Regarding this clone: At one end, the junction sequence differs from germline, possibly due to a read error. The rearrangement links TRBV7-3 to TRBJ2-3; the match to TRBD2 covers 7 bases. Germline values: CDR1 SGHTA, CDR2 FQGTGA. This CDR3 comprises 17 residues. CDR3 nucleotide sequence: TGTTCCAGCAGCTTAAGTGGGGGGGAGCCTAGCTCCAATACGCAGTATTTT. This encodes CSSSLSGGEPSSNTQYF. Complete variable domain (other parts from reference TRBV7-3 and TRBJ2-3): GAGVSQTPSNKVTEKGKYVELRCDPISGHTALYWYRQSLGQGPEFLIYFQGTGAADDSGLPNDRFFAVRPEGSVSTLKIQRTERGDSAVYLCSSSLSGGEPSSNTQYFGPGTRLTVL.

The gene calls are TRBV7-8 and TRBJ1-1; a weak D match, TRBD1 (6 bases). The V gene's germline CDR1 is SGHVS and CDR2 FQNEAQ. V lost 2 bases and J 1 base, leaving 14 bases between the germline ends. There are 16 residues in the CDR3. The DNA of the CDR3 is TGTGCCAGCAGCTTACTCAGACAGGACTGGAACACTGAAGCTTTCTTT. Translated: CASSLLRQDWNTEAFF.